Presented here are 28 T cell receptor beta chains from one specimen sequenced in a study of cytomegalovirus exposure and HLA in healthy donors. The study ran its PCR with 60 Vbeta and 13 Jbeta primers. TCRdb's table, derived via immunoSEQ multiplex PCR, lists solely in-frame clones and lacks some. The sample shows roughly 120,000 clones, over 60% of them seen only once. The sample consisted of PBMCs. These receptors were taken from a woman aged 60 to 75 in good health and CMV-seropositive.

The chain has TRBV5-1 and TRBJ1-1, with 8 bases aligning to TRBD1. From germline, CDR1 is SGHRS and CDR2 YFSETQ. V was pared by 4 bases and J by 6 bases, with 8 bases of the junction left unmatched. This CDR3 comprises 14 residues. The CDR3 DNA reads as TGCGCCAGCAGCACAGGGGGTGGTGTGGCTGAAGCTTTCTTT. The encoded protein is CASSTGGGVAEAFF.

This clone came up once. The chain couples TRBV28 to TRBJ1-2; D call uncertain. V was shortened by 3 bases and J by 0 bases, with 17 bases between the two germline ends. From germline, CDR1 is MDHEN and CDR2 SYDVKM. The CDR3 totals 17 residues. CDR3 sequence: CASSFQSGPTANYGYTF. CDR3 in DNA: TGTGCCAGCAGTTTTCAGTCTGGGCCCACAGCTAACTATGGCTACACCTTC.

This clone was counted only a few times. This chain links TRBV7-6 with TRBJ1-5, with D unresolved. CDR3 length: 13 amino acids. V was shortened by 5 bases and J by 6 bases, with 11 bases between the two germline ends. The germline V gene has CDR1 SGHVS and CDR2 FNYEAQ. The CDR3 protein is CASSLDGRQPQHF. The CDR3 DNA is TGTGCCAGCAGCCTAGATGGCCGTCAGCCCCAGCATTTT.

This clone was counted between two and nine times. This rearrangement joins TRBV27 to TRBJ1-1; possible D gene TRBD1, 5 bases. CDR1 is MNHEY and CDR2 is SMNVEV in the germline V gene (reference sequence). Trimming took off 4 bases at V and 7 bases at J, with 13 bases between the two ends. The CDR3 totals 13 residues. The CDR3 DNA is TGTGCCAGCAGTTCACCATTGGGGCTTGAAGCTTTCTTT. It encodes CASSSPLGLEAFF.

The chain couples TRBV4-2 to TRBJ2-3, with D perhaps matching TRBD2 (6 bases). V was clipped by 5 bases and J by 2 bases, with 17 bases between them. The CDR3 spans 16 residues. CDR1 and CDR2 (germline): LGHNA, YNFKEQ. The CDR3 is CASSSRVAEHTDTQYF. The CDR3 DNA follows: TGTGCCAGCAGCTCAAGAGTAGCGGAACACACAGATACGCAGTATTTT.

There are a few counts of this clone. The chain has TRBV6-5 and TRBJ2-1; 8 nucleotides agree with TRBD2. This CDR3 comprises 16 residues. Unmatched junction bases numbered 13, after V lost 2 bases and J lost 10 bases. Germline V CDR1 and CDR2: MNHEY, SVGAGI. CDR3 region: CASSYTSGGGRTEQFF. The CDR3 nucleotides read TGTGCCAGCAGTTACACGAGCGGGGGCGGGCGAACGGAGCAGTTCTTC.

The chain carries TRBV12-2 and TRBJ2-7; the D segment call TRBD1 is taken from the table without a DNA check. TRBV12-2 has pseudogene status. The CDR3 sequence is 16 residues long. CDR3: CASRRQKGTGSYEQYF. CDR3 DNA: TGTGCAAGTCGCCGCCAAAAAGGGACAGGGAGCTACGAGCAGTACTTC.

The CDR3 sequence is CASSQDKKGAANTEAFF. The CDR3 DNA reads as TGCGCCAGCAGCCAAGATAAGAAAGGGGCGGCCAACACTGAAGCTTTCTTT. The V call is TRBV4-1, the J call TRBJ1-1, with D possibly matching TRBD1 (5 bases). V lost 0 bases to trimming and J lost 2 bases, with 16 bases between them. Germline V gene data show CDR1 as MGHRA and CDR2 as YSYEKL. The length of the CDR3 is 17 residues.

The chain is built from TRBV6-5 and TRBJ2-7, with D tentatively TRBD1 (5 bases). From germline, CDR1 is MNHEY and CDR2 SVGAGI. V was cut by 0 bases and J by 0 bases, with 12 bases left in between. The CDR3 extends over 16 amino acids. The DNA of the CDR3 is TGTGCCAGCAGTTACTCCACCTTGACAGCCTCCTACGAGCAGTACTTC. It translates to CASSYSTLTASYEQYF.

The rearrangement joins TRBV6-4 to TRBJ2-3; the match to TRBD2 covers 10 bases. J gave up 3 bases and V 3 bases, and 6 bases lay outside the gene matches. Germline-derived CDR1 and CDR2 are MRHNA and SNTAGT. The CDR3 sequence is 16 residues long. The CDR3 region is CASSDQAGGPTDTQYF. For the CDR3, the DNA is TGTGCCAGCAGTGATCAAGCGGGGGGGCCGACAGATACGCAGTATTTT.

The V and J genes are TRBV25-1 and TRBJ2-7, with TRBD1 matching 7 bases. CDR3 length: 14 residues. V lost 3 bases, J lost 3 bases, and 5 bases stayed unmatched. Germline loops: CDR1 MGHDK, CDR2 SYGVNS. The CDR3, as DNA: TGTGCCAGCAGTGACCCGGGACAGTACTACGAGCAGTACTTC. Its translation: CASSDPGQYYEQYF.

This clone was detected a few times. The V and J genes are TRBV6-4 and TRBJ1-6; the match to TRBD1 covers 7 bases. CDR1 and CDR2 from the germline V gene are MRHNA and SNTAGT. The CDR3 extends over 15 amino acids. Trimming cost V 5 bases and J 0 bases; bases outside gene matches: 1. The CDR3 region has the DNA TGTGCCAGCAGTTGGGACAGCTCCTATAATTCACCCCTCCACTTT. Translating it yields CASSWDSSYNSPLHF.

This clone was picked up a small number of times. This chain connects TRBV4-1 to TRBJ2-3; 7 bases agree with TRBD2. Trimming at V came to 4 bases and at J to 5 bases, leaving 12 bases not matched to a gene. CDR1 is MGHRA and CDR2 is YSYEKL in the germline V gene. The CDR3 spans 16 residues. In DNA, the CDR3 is TGCGCCAGCAGCCTCTCTAGCGGCCTCAGTTTAGATACGCAGTATTTT. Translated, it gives CASSLSSGLSLDTQYF.

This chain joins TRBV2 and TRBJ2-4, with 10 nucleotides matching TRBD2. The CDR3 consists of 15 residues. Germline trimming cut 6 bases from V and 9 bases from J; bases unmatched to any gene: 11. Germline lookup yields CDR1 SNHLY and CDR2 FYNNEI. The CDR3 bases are TGTGCCAGCAGCTCCGGGACTAGCGACACGAGCATTCAGTACTTC. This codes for CASSSGTSDTSIQYF.

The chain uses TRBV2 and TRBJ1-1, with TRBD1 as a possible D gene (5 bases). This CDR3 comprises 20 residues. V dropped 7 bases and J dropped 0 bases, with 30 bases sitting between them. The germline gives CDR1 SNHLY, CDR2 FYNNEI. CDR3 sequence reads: CASTRQEQISGFVMNTEAFF. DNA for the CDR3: TGTGCCAGCACTAGGCAGGAACAGATATCAGGGTTCGTTATGAACACTGAAGCTTTCTTT.

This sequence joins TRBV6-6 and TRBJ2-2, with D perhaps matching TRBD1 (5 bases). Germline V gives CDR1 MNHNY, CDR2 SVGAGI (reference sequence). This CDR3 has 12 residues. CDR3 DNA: TGTGCGGGCAGGGTGTCCGCCGGGGAGCTGTTTTTT. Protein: CAGRVSAGELFF.

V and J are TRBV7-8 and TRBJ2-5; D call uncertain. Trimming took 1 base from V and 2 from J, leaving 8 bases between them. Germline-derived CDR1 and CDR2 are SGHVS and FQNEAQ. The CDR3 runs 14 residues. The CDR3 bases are TGTGCCAGCAGCTTAGGACTCCCTCAAGAGACCCAGTACTTC. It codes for CASSLGLPQETQYF.

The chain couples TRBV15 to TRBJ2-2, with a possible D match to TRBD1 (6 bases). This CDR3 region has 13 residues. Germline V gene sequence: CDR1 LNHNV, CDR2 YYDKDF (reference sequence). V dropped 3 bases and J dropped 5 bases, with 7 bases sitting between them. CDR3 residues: CATSSTGTGELFF. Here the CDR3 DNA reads TGTGCCACCAGCAGCACAGGGACCGGGGAGCTGTTTTTT. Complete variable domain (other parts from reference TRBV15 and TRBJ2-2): DAMVIQNPRYQVTQFGKPVTLSCSQTLNHNVMYWYQQKSSQAPKLLFHYYDKDFNNEADTPDNFQSRRPNTSFCFLDIRSPGLGDTAMYLCATSSTGTGELFFGEGSRLTVL.

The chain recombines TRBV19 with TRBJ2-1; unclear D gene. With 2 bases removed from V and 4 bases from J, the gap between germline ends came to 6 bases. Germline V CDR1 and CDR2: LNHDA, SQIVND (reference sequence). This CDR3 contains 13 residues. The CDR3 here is CASSIIVYNEQFF. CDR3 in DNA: TGTGCCAGTAGTATAATAGTATACAATGAGCAGTTCTTC.

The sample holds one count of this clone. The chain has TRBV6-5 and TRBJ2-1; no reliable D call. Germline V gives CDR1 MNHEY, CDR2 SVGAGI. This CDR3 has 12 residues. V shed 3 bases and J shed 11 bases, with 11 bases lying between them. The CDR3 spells CASSYMPGQQFF. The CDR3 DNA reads TGTGCCAGCAGTTATATGCCAGGTCAGCAGTTCTTC.

CDR3 protein: CAWTREGGRFLGEQYF. As DNA, the CDR3 is TGTGCCTGGACCCGGGAAGGGGGCCGGTTTCTGGGCGAGCAGTACTTC. The gene calls are TRBV30 and TRBJ2-7; 7 bases map to TRBD1. After removal of 4 bases from V and 6 bases from J, the junction contained 18 bases not matched to a gene. Germline values: CDR1 GTSNPN, CDR2 SVGIG (reference sequence). This CDR3 comprises 16 residues.

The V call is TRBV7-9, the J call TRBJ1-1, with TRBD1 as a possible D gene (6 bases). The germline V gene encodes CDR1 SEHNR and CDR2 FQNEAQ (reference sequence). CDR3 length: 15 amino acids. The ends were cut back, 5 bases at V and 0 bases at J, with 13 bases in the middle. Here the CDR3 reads CASSQPQGLNTEAFF. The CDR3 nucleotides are TGTGCCAGCAGCCAACCCCAGGGGCTGAACACTGAAGCTTTCTTT.

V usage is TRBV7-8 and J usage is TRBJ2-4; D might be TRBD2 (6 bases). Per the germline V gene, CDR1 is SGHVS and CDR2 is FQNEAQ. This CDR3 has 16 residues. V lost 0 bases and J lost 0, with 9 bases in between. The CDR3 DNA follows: TGTGCCAGCAGCTTAGCGGGGGGACTAGCCAAAAACATTCAGTACTTC. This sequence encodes CASSLAGGLAKNIQYF.

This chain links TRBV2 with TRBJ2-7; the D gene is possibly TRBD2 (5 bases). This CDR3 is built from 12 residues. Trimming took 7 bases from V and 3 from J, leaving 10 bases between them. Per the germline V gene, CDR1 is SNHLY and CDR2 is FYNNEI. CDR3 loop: CASTTRGYEQYF. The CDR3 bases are TGTGCCAGCACAACTCGGGGCTACGAGCAGTACTTC.

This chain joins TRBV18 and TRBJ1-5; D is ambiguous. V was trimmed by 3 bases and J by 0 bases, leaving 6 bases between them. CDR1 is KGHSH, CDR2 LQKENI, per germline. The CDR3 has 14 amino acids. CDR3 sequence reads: CASSPNYSNQPQHF. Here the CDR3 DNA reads TGTGCCAGCTCACCTAATTATAGCAATCAGCCCCAGCATTTT.

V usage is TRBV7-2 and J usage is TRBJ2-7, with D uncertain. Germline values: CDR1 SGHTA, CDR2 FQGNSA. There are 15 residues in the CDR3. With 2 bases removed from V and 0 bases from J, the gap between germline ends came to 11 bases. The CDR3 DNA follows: TGTGCCAGCAGCTTAACTGCAGGTAACTCCTACGAGCAGTACTTC. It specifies CASSLTAGNSYEQYF.

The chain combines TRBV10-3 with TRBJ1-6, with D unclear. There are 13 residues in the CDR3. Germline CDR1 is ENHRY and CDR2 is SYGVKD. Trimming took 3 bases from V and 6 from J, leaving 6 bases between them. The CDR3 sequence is CAISETANSPLHF. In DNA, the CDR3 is TGTGCCATCAGTGAAACAGCTAATTCACCCCTCCACTTT.

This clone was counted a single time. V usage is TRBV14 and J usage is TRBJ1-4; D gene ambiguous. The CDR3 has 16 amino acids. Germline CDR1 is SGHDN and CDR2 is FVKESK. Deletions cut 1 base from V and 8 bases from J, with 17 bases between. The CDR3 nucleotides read TGTGCCAGCAGCCAAGGCGGCAGCCGTCCAACCGAAAAACTGTTTTTT. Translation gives CASSQGGSRPTEKLFF.